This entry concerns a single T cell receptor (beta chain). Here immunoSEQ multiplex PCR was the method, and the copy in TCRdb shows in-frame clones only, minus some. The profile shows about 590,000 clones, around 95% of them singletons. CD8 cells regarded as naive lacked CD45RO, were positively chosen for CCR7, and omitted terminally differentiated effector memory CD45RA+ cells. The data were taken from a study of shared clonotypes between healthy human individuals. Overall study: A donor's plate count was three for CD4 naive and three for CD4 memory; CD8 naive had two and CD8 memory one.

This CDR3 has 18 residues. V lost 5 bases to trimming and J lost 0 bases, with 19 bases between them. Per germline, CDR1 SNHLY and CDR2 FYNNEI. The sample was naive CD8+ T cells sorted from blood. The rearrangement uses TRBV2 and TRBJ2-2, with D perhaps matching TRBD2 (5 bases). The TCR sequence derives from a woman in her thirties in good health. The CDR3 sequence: CASSHPPGLNTNTGELFF. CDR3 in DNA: TGTGCCAGCAGTCACCCCCCCGGACTCAATACGAACACCGGGGAGCTGTTTTTT.